The 16 T cell receptor beta chains reported below all come from one sample, sequenced in a study of post-analysis software for immune sequencing data. Findings and caveats of the study: In patients, TRBV5-6, TRBV5-1 and TRBV20-1 belonged to five TRBV segments found more frequently than in controls.

Presence of unique molecular identifiers characterized the TCR beta cDNA libraries. TCRdb ran MiXCR on the PCR reads and lists one entry per CDR3 protein. The table includes hundreds of thousands of distinct CDR3 sequences, about 60% detected once. Antigens of these TCRs are unknown. Source material: blood. The origin of the receptors is a girl aged 2 to 9 with multiple sclerosis.

This clonotype was detected a few times. The chain recombines TRBV27 with TRBJ1-1; tentatively, D is TRBD1 (5 bases). The CDR3 covers 11 residues. Germline values: CDR1 MNHEY, CDR2 SMNVEV (reference sequence). CDR3 in DNA: TGTGGTGTCTTTGGGGGCACTGAAGCTTTCTTT. This sequence encodes CGVFGGTEAFF.

This clonotype came up a few times. The V and J genes are TRBV20-1 and TRBJ2-5, with 9 bases lining up with TRBD2. Near its end, the DNA agrees better with TRBJ2-7, so the J call may be wrong. This CDR3 is built from 17 residues. The germline CDR1 and CDR2 sequences are DFQATT and SNEGSKA (reference sequence). Written as DNA, the CDR3 is TGCAGTGCTAGAGAAGCGGATAGCGGGAGAATTGTCCACGAGCAGTACTTC. Translating it yields CSAREADSGRIVHEQYF.

Notes on this clonotype: Mismatch with germline at one junction end may stem from a read error. The gene calls are TRBV7-6 and TRBJ1-2; D is ambiguous. CDR1 is SGHVS and CDR2 is FNYEAQ in the germline V gene. The CDR3 runs to 14 residues. This CDR3 reads CASSQTDGNYGYTF. Written as DNA, the CDR3 is TGCGCCAGCAGCCAAACCGACGGGAACTATGGCTACACCTTC.

The chain combines TRBV7-2 with TRBJ2-3; TRBD1 matches at 7 bases. Unmatched junction bases numbered 5, after V lost 5 bases and J lost 3 bases. The CDR3 is 14 amino acids. Germline values: CDR1 SGHTA, CDR2 FQGNSA. The chain's CDR3 is CASSDRQGTDTQYF. The CDR3 nucleotides are TGTGCCAGCAGCGACCGACAGGGAACAGATACGCAGTATTTT.

The rearrangement joins TRBV12-3 or TRBV12-4 to TRBJ2-7; D unresolved. Judging by the DNA end, TRBJ2-5 fits better; the J call may be wrong. The CDR3 has 12 amino acids. CDR3 nucleotide sequence: TGTGCCAGCAGTTTTGTCCTAGAGACCCAGTACTTC. Protein: CASSFVLETQYF.

This CDR3 reads CATSRDKAQRKSFGYGYTF. The DNA for the CDR3 is TGTGCCACCAGCAGAGATAAGGCCCAGCGGAAGTCATTTGGCTATGGCTACACCTTC. The chain joins TRBV15 to TRBJ1-2; D is uncertain. V was pared by 0 bases and J by 4 bases, with 24 bases between. The CDR3 consists of 19 residues. Germline V CDR1 and CDR2: LNHNV, YYDKDF (reference sequence). The full variable domain, completed using reference TRBV15 and TRBJ1-2, is DAMVIQNPRYQVTQFGKPVTLSCSQTLNHNVMYWYQQKSSQAPKLLFHYYDKDFNNEADTPDNFQSRRPNTSFCFLDIRSPGLGDTAMYLCATSRDKAQRKSFGYGYTFGSGTRLTVV.

The genes are TRBV20-1 and TRBJ2-5, with D possibly called TRBD1 or TRBD2 (5 bases each). CDR3 size: 14 residues. Looked up from germline, CDR1 is DFQATT and CDR2 is SNEGSKA (reference sequence). Trimming removed 5 bases at V and 3 bases at J, with 16 bases between. Written as DNA, the CDR3 is TGCAGTGCTCCCCCCGGGGCTAGAGAAGAGACCCAGTACTTC. Its translation is CSAPPGAREETQYF.

Concerning this clonotype: Its ends do not fully match the called genes, so a read error is possible. V is TRBV9 and J is TRBJ2-3; 7 positions match TRBD1. The length of the CDR3 is 17 residues. The germline V gene encodes CDR1 SGDLS and CDR2 YYNGEE. CDR3 DNA sequence: TGTGCCGGCAGCGTAGGAGGTTCAGGGACAGCGTCAGATACGCAGTATTTT. This encodes CAGSVGGSGTASDTQYF.

V and J are TRBV4-1 and TRBJ2-7; 7 positions match TRBD2. The V gene's germline CDR1 is MGHRA and CDR2 YSYEKL. V shed 4 bases and J 0 bases; nucleotides not matched to a gene: 6. The CDR3 contains 15 residues. The CDR3 loop is CASSLIAGISYEQYF. CDR3 DNA: TGCGCCAGCAGCCTTATAGCGGGCATCTCCTACGAGCAGTACTTC.

The chain recombines TRBV10-2 with TRBJ1-5; 9 nucleotides match TRBD1. Germline CDR1 and CDR2: WSHSY and SAAADI. The CDR3 runs to 15 residues. Germline trimming cut 5 bases from V and 6 bases from J; bases unmatched to any gene: 8. The DNA of the CDR3 is TGCGCCAGCAGTCAGGGACAGGGTGTCGGTCAGCCCCAGCATTTT. Residues: CASSQGQGVGQPQHF.

J is TRBJ2-1 and V is TRBV7-2, with 8 bases aligning to TRBD2. CDR1 and CDR2 from the germline V gene are SGHTA and FQGNSA. There are 14 residues in the CDR3. With V trimmed by 4 bases and J by 7 bases, 6 bases remained unmatched. CDR3 coding DNA: TGTGCCAGCAGCTACCGGGGGGGCATGAATGAGCAGTTCTTC. This translates into CASSYRGGMNEQFF.

The chain carries TRBV5-1 and TRBJ2-5, with 9 bases that match TRBD1. The CDR3 loop spans 15 amino acids. The trim removed 0 bases at V and 5 bases at J, leaving 5 bases unmatched. From germline, CDR1 is SGHRS and CDR2 YFSETQ. The CDR3 coding sequence is TGCGCCAGCAGCTTGGAAGAGACAGGGGGGGAGACCCAGTACTTC. Translated: CASSLEETGGETQYF.

The chain carries TRBV5-1 and TRBJ2-1, with 9 bases matching TRBD2. Germline assignment: CDR1 SGHRS and CDR2 YFSETQ. The ends lost 0 bases at V and 7 bases at J; junction bases unmatched: 2. The CDR3 has 14 amino acids. CDR3 residues: CASSLGAGGNEQFF. CDR3 nucleotide sequence: TGCGCCAGCAGCTTGGGAGCGGGAGGAAATGAGCAGTTCTTC.

This clonotype has more than one count but fewer than ten. This chain uses TRBV20-1 with TRBJ1-1, with D possibly being TRBD1 (5 bases). The CDR3 extends over 14 amino acids. CDR1 and CDR2 (germline): DFQATT, SNEGSKA (reference sequence). V dropped 5 bases and J dropped 2 bases, with 15 bases sitting between them. CDR3: CSAPTGTVNTEAFF. CDR3 bases: TGCAGTGCTCCTACCGGGACGGTTAACACTGAAGCTTTCTTT.

V gene TRBV20-1 combines with J gene TRBJ1-5; a possible D gene is TRBD1 (6 bases). Trimming shortened V by 6 bases and J by 4 bases, and 19 bases separated the two germline ends. This CDR3 comprises 15 residues. The germline CDR1 and CDR2 sequences are DFQATT and SNEGSKA (reference sequence). The CDR3 bases are TGCAGTGCAAGGCGTACAGGAGGGGGAAATCAGCCCCAGCATTTT. This translates into CSARRTGGGNQPQHF.

A few counts support this clonotype. The chain is built from TRBV7-3 and TRBJ2-3, with 8 bases fitting TRBD1. Trimming at V came to 5 bases and at J to 0 bases, leaving 10 bases not matched to a gene. CDR3 length: 17 residues. Germline CDR1 SGHTA, CDR2 FQGTGA. The CDR3 here is CASSSTGTGDSTDTQYF. CDR3 coding DNA: TGTGCCAGCAGCAGCACCGGGACAGGAGATAGCACAGATACGCAGTATTTT.